These 23 T cell receptor beta chains share one sample of origin, sequenced in a study of blood T cell repertoires in COVID-19. Produced via immunoSEQ multiplex PCR; TCRdb's table is partial and in-frame only. The sample gives about 35,000 clones, 91% of which show up once; roughly 2% is in the top ten. Sequenced: peripheral blood. The receptors derive from a man aged 50 to 59 with active COVID-19.

V gene TRBV7-9 combines with J gene TRBJ2-7; 7 nucleotides align to TRBD1. V gave up 0 bases and J gave up 3 bases; unmatched junction bases: 5. The CDR3 has 15 residues. Germline CDR1 and CDR2: SEHNR and FQNEAQ (reference sequence). CDR3 sequence (DNA): TGTGCCAGCAGCTTAGCGAGGACAGGATTCTACGAGCAGTACTTC. Protein sequence: CASSLARTGFYEQYF.

The chain couples TRBV18 to TRBJ1-6; no definite D call. Per germline, CDR1 KGHSH and CDR2 LQKENI. CDR3 size: 13 residues. Trimming removed 2 bases from V and 7 bases from J, with 6 bases in between. The CDR3 loop reads CASSPGRNSPLHF. The CDR3 region has the DNA TGTGCCAGCTCACCAGGGAGGAATTCACCCCTCCACTTT.

The rearrangement joins TRBV9 to TRBJ2-1, with a possible D match to TRBD1 (6 bases). The length of the CDR3 is 13 residues. V was trimmed by 4 bases and J by 11 bases, leaving 16 bases between them. The V gene's germline CDR1 is SGDLS and CDR2 YYNGEE. The DNA of the CDR3 is TGTGCCAGCAGCCTGCAGACAGGCTTAAAGCAGTTCTTC. Residues: CASSLQTGLKQFF.

The chain links TRBV5-1 to TRBJ1-2, with D perhaps TRBD1 (6 bases). Germline CDR1 SGHRS, CDR2 YFSETQ. The V end was cut by 0 bases, the J end by 9 bases, with 12 bases between. This CDR3 is built from 13 residues. The DNA of the CDR3 is TGCGCCAGCAGCTTGGACAGGGATCAGAGCTACACCTTC. Protein product: CASSLDRDQSYTF.

V usage is TRBV14 and J usage is TRBJ2-7; 9 nucleotides align to TRBD2. The CDR3 totals 14 residues. The V and J ends lost 1 base and 3 bases, in that order; junction bases with no gene match: 1. The germline gives CDR1 SGHDN, CDR2 FVKESK. This CDR3 is CASSQGSGGYEQYF. CDR3 DNA: TGTGCCAGCAGCCAAGGTAGCGGGGGCTACGAGCAGTACTTC.

The V call is TRBV19, the J call TRBJ2-3; TRBD1 agrees at 8 bases. CDR1 is LNHDA, CDR2 SQIVND, per germline (reference sequence). The trim removed 7 bases at V and 5 bases at J, leaving 5 bases unmatched. The CDR3 loop spans 13 amino acids. CDR3 residues: CASNQGAGDTQYF. CDR3 DNA: TGTGCCAGTAATCAGGGGGCGGGAGATACGCAGTATTTT. The full variable domain, its missing parts supplied by reference TRBV19 and TRBJ2-3, is DGGITQSPKYLFRKEGQNVTLSCEQNLNHDAMYWYRQDPGQGLRLIYYSQIVNDFQKGDIAEGYSVSREKKESFPLTVTSAQKNPTAFYLCASNQGAGDTQYFGPGTRLTVL.

The chain combines TRBV19 with TRBJ1-2; TRBD1 aligns across 10 bases. The length of the CDR3 is 17 residues. Trimming took 5 bases from V and 4 from J; bases not matched to a gene: 13. CDR1 and CDR2 (germline): LNHDA, SQIVND (reference sequence). Here the CDR3 reads CASSVLTGTGDIYGYTF. DNA of the CDR3: TGTGCCAGTAGTGTCCTCACCGGGACAGGGGATATCTATGGCTACACCTTC.

This chain links TRBV29-1 with TRBJ1-1, with D maybe TRBD1 (5 bases). Germline CDR1 is SQVTM and CDR2 is ANQGSEA. The germline V and J ends were trimmed by 6 bases and 3 bases, with 11 bases remaining between them. The CDR3 spans 12 residues. The DNA of the CDR3 is TGCAGCGTCATGGGGGGGTACACTGAAGCTTTCTTT. Amino acid sequence: CSVMGGYTEAFF.

V gene TRBV2 combines with J gene TRBJ2-1, with D possibly TRBD1 on 6 matching bases. The CDR3 loop spans 13 amino acids. Germline V gene sequence: CDR1 SNHLY, CDR2 FYNNEI. V was trimmed by 1 base and J by 14 bases, leaving 15 bases between them. CDR3 region: CASSEGAGTRKFF. The CDR3 DNA reads as TGTGCCAGCAGTGAAGGGGCTGGGACAAGGAAGTTCTTC.

The rearrangement joins TRBV5-1 to TRBJ1-2, with 8 bases matching TRBD1. With 5 bases clipped from V and 6 bases from J, the junction kept 12 bases outside the gene matches. Germline V gene data show CDR1 as SGHRS and CDR2 as YFSETQ. There are 15 residues in the CDR3. CDR3: CASRPTGQAGDGYTF. The CDR3 DNA follows: TGCGCCAGCAGACCGACGGGACAGGCGGGGGATGGCTACACCTTC.

The chain has TRBV28 and TRBJ2-7, with a tentative D call TRBD1 (6 bases). The CDR3 is 13 amino acids. In germline, CDR1 is MDHEN, CDR2 SYDVKM. The V and J ends lost 6 bases and 3 bases respectively, with 12 bases between them. CDR3 residues: CASSLGQFYEQYF. The CDR3 bases are TGTGCCAGCAGCCTAGGACAGTTCTACGAGCAGTACTTC.

This rearrangement joins TRBV9 to TRBJ2-2; D is undetermined. The CDR3 consists of 13 residues. The V gene's germline CDR1 is SGDLS and CDR2 YYNGEE. The V end was cut by 4 bases, the J end by 5 bases, with 9 bases between. The CDR3 DNA is TGTGCCAGCAGCTTCTCAGTGACCGGGGAGCTGTTTTTT. Translation: CASSFSVTGELFF.

The chain links TRBV11-3 to TRBJ1-6; TRBD1 aligns across 9 bases. Germline CDR1 SGHNT, CDR2 YENEEA. The CDR3 spans 15 residues. With 7 bases clipped from V and 7 bases from J, the junction kept 8 bases outside the gene matches. CDR3 region: CASTQGGTGNSPLHF. CDR3 nucleotide sequence: TGTGCCAGCACCCAGGGGGGGACAGGGAATTCACCCCTCCACTTT.

The chain links TRBV14 to TRBJ2-5; TRBD1 matches 7 bases. V dropped 1 base and J dropped 2; count of bases not matched to a gene: 7. Per the germline V gene, CDR1 is SGHDN and CDR2 is FVKESK. The CDR3 sequence is 16 residues long. The CDR3 coding sequence is TGTGCCAGCAGCCAAGGGGGCAGGGGGATTCAAGAGACCCAGTACTTC. This encodes CASSQGGRGIQETQYF.

The count of this clone is one. CDR3 in amino acids: CASSLLPTGGRNTGELFF. The CDR3 region has the DNA TGCGCCAGCAGCTTGCTCCCTACAGGGGGTAGGAACACCGGGGAGCTGTTTTTT. The chain couples TRBV5-1 to TRBJ2-2; 8 bases fit TRBD1. The CDR3 runs to 18 residues. V trimming: 1 base; J trimming: 1 base; junction bases outside the gene matches: 9. Germline CDR1 and CDR2: SGHRS and YFSETQ.

The chain carries TRBV15 and TRBJ2-1, with 14 bases lining up with TRBD2. V shed 4 bases and J 8 bases; nucleotides not matched to a gene: 4. The CDR3 totals 15 residues. The germline V gene encodes CDR1 LNHNV and CDR2 YYDKDF (reference sequence). The CDR3 DNA reads as TGTGCCACCAGCACTACGGGACTAGCGGGAGATGAGCAGTTCTTC. It specifies CATSTTGLAGDEQFF.

The V call is TRBV5-3, the J call TRBJ2-3; TRBD1 might be the D (6 bases). TRBV5-3 is an ORF for which the function is uncertain. V lost 2 bases and J lost 3, with 13 bases in between. The CDR3 contains 15 residues. This CDR3 is CARSFTGTVTDTQYF. The CDR3 coding sequence is TGTGCCAGAAGCTTCACAGGGACCGTTACAGATACGCAGTATTTT.

The genes are TRBV2 and TRBJ1-5, with 9 bases that match TRBD1. The germline gives CDR1 SNHLY, CDR2 FYNNEI. The length of the CDR3 is 15 residues. With V trimmed by 6 bases and J by 5 bases, 8 bases remained unmatched. CDR3 coding DNA: TGTGCCAGCAGGGGGGACAGGGTATGGGATCAGCCCCAGCATTTT. Residues: CASRGDRVWDQPQHF.

The J gene is TRBJ1-2, the V gene TRBV29-1; 8 nucleotides align to TRBD1. Germline V gene sequence: CDR1 SQVTM, CDR2 ANQGSEA. With V trimmed by 5 bases and J by 4 bases, 3 bases remained unmatched. This CDR3 spans 12 amino acids. The CDR3 DNA is TGCAGCGTTTTCGACAGGGGCTATGGCTACACCTTC. Translating gives CSVFDRGYGYTF.

This CDR3 is CASSRQGARGYTF. Written as DNA, the CDR3 is TGTGCCAGCAGTCGACAGGGGGCGAGGGGCTACACCTTC. The chain has TRBV3-1 (or the pseudogene TRBV3-2) and TRBJ1-2; TRBD1 matches 10 bases. Germline CDR1 is LGHDT and CDR2 is YNNKEL (reference sequence). V lost 6 bases, J lost 8 bases, and 6 bases stayed unmatched. The CDR3 length is 13 residues.

V gene TRBV7-9 combines with J gene TRBJ1-2; no definite D call. V lost 4 bases to trimming and J lost 2 bases, with 5 bases between them. The V gene's germline CDR1 is SEHNR and CDR2 FQNEAQ (reference sequence). The CDR3 is 12 residues long. The chain's CDR3 is CASSSSNYGYTF. The CDR3 nucleotides are TGTGCCAGCAGCTCTAGCAACTATGGCTACACCTTC.

CDR3 residues: CASTPEGAGANVLTF. CDR3 DNA: TGTGCCAGCACCCCGGAGGGTGCTGGGGCCAACGTCCTGACTTTC. The chain has TRBV2 and TRBJ2-6; possibly TRBD2 for D (6 bases). The CDR3 sequence is 15 residues long. V was shortened by 7 bases and J by 2 bases, with 12 bases between the two germline ends. Germline loops: CDR1 SNHLY, CDR2 FYNNEI.

The chain carries TRBV5-6 and TRBJ1-2; 7 bases are a match to TRBD1. The V and J ends lost 2 bases and 4 bases, in that order; junction bases with no gene match: 8. This CDR3 spans 15 amino acids. Germline V lookup: CDR1 SGHDT, CDR2 YYEEEE. DNA for the CDR3: TGTGCCAGCAGCTTAAAACAGGGGATCGCCTATGGCTACACCTTC. Residues: CASSLKQGIAYGYTF.